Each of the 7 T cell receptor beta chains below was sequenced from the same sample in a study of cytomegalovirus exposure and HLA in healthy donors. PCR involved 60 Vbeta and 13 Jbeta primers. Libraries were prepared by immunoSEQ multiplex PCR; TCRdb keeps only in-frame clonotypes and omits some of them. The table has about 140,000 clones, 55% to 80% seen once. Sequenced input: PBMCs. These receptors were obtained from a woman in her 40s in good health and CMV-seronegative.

CDR3 region: CASSGEETQYF. CDR3 DNA: TGTGCCAGCAGTGGAGAAGAGACCCAGTACTTC. This chain connects TRBV2 to TRBJ2-5; D uncertain. Germline loops: CDR1 SNHLY, CDR2 FYNNEI. V was clipped by 4 bases and J by 3 bases, with 3 bases between them. This CDR3 is built from 11 residues.

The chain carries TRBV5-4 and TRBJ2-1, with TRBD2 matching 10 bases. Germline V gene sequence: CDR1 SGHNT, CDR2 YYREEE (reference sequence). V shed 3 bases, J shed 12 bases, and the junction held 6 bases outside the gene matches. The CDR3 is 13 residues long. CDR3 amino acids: CASSSSGGAWQFF. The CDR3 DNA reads TGTGCCAGCAGCTCAAGCGGGGGGGCATGGCAGTTCTTC.

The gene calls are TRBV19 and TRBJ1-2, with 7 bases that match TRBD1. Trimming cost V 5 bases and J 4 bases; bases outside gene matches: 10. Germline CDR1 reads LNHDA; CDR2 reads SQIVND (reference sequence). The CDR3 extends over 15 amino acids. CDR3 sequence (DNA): TGTGCCAGTAGTGCCAACAGGGGCAGGGGCTATGGCTACACCTTC. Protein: CASSANRGRGYGYTF.

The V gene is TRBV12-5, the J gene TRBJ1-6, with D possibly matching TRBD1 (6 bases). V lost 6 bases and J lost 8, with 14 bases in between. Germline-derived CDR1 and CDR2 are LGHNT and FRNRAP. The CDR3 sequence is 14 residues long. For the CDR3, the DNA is TGTGCTAGTGGACCTCGGGAGGGGGATTCACCCCTCCACTTT. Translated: CASGPREGDSPLHF.

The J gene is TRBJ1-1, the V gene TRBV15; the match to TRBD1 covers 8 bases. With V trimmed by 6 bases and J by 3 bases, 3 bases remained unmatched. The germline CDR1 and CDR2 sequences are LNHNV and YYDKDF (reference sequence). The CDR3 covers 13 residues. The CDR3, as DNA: TGTGCCACCAGGGGGACAGGAGACACTGAAGCTTTCTTT. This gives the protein CATRGTGDTEAFF.

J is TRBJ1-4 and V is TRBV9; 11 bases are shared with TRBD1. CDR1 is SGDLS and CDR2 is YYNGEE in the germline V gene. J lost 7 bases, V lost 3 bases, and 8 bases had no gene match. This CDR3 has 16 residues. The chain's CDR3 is CASSGGRTGGVEKLFF. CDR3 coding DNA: TGTGCCAGCAGCGGAGGACGGACAGGGGGCGTTGAAAAACTGTTTTTT.

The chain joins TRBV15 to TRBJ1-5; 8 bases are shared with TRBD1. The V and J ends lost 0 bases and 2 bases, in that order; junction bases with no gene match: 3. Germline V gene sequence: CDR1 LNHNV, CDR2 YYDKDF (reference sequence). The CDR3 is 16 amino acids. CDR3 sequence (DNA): TGTGCCACCAGCAGAGATTGGGGACAGGGCAATCAGCCCCAGCATTTT. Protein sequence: CATSRDWGQGNQPQHF.